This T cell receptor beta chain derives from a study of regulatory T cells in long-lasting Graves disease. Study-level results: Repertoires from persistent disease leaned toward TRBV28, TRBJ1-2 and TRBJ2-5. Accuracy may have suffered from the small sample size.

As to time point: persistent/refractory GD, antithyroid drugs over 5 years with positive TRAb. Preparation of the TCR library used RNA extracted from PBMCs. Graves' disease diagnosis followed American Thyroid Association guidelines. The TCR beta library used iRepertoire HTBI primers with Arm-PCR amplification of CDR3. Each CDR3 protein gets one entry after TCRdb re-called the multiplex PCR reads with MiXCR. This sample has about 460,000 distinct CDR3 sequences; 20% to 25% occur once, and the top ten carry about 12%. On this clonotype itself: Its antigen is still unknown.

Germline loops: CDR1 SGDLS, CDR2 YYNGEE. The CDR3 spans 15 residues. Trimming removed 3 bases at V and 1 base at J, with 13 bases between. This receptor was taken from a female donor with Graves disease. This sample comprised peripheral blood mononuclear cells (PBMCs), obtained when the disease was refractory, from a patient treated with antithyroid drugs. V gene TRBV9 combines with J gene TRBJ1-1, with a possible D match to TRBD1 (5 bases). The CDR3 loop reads CASSAEQDPNTEAFF. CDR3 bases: TGTGCCAGCAGCGCCGAACAGGACCCGAACACTGAAGCTTTCTTT.